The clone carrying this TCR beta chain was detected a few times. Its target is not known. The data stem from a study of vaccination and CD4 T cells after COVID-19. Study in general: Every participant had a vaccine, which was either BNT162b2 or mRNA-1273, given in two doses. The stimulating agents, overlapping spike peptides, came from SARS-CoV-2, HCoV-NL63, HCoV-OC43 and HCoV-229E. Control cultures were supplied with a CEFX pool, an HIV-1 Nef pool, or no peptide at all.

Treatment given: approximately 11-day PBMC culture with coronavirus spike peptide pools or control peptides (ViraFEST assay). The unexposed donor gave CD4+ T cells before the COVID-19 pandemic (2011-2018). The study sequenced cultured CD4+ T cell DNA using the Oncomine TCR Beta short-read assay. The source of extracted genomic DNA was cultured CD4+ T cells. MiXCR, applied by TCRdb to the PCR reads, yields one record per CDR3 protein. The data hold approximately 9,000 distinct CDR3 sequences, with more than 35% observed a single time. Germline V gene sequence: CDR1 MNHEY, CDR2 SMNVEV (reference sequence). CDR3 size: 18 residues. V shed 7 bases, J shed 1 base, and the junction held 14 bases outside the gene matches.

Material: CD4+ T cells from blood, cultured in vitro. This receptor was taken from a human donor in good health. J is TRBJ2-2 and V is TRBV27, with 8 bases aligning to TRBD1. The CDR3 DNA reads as TGTGCCAGCAACCACTGGACAGGGACGGGAAAGAACACCGGGGAGCTGTTTTTT. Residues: CASNHWTGTGKNTGELFF.